This T cell receptor beta chain was identified in a study of blood T cell repertoires in COVID-19 (dated by TCRdb to 2018 to 2020). Background for the entire study: Samples from collaborators originated in the United States, Italy and Spain and spanned both the acute and convalescent phases of COVID-19. The prospective study material was composed of cDNA or gDNA derived from T cells, B-cell-depleted T cells, or PBMCs. Subjects who had been exposed to COVID-19, were actively infected with it, or had recovered from it provided the deeply sampled blood TCRbeta repertoires that made up the dataset. The repertoires were released in a freely available public database intended as a resource for research on the immune response to SARS-CoV-2. The samples were drawn from the first 160 participants of the ongoing ImmuneRACE study and from about 1,200 subjects provided by 6 global collaborators. A de-identified subject ID, COVID-19 status, age in years and sex were almost always included in the sample metadata. Where available, HLA class I and class II types were obtained from metadata supplied by the sample provider rather than from assay-based typing.

Collaborating institutions collected whole blood in K2EDTA tubes following their own protocols. For TCRbeta analysis, collaborators shipped samples as frozen whole blood, isolated PBMCs, or DNA extracted from either of those sample types. Regarding this clone: Its antigen has not been determined. One end of the junction varies from germline; a read error may be responsible.

The immunoSEQ Assay, a bias-controlled multiplex PCR, was used to amplify TCRbeta CDR3 regions from genomic DNA. The authors processed their data as follows. Within the assay, amplification of reference gene primers was used to estimate how many nucleated cells each sample contained. To quantify the absolute abundance of each unique TCRbeta CDR3 rearrangement, sequence reads were collapsed and filtered. For each sample, productive Simpson clonality was calculated as the square root of Simpson's diversity index across productive rearrangements. In its TCRdb copy, this immuneACCESS table keeps in-frame sequences only and misses some clones. Where compared with another copy, unresolved V genes explain less than half of these, and the others have no known cause. The DNA gave D and trimming, while V, J and clone size come from that table. The sample includes 100,000 to 150,000 clones, with about 87% observed a single time. The top ten hold 9% to 12% of the sample.

CDR1 and CDR2, per the germline V gene, are SQVTM and ANQGSEA. From the cysteine up to the phenylalanine, the CDR3 has a length of 14 residues. Just CDR3 DNA is preserved here, 42 bases in frame from base 1. What the research found in general, with its limitations: Clinical and demographic metadata were provided uncurated, with the amount varying by source and participant.

This receptor was identified in a man in his fifties or sixties with acute or convalescent COVID-19. Sequencing was done on a sample of peripheral blood. This chain is built from TRBV29-1 and TRBJ1-1; no D gene can be assigned with confidence. The DNA is as follows: TGCAGCGTTGTGAAGTACCTAGTGAACGCTGAAGCTTTCTTT. The encoded protein is CSVVKYLVNAEAFF.